The 10 T cell receptor beta chains given below trace back to one sample, sequenced in a study of cytomegalovirus exposure and HLA in healthy donors. 13 Jbeta primers and 60 Vbeta primers were used for the PCR. Here immunoSEQ multiplex PCR was the method, and the copy in TCRdb shows in-frame clones only, minus some. The repertoire holds more than 130,000 clones, with just under 80% as singletons. What was sequenced was PBMCs. Every receptor here comes from a man under 40 in good health and CMV-seronegative.

The rearrangement joins TRBV2 to TRBJ2-5; 7 bases fit TRBD2. The trim removed 6 bases at V and 4 bases at J, leaving 11 bases unmatched. In germline, CDR1 is SNHLY, CDR2 FYNNEI. The CDR3 runs 15 residues. CDR3 amino acids: CASRGPGLLGETQYF. CDR3 bases: TGTGCCAGCAGGGGGCCGGGACTACTCGGAGAGACCCAGTACTTC.

The sample holds a few counts of this clone. V usage is TRBV6-5 and J usage is TRBJ1-1; D gene unclear. The V and J ends lost 2 bases and 5 bases respectively, with 12 bases between them. Germline lookup yields CDR1 MNHEY and CDR2 SVGAGI. There are 14 residues in the CDR3. CDR3 DNA sequence: TGTGCCAGCAGTTACCGGGAGACTCGAACTGAAGCTTTCTTT. Translating gives CASSYRETRTEAFF.

The chain links TRBV29-1 to TRBJ1-4; the match to TRBD1 covers 9 bases. The CDR3 runs 11 residues. Germline V gene sequence: CDR1 SQVTM, CDR2 ANQGSEA. Trimming took 0 bases from V and 15 from J; bases not matched to a gene: 2. The CDR3 is CSVEDGTGMFF. CDR3 nucleotides: TGCAGCGTTGAAGATGGGACAGGGATGTTTTTT.

A word on this clone: At one boundary the junction diverges from the germline segment, which might be a read error. This chain links TRBV27 with TRBJ1-5, with TRBD1 as a possible D gene (5 bases). CDR1 and CDR2 (germline): MNHEY, SMNVEV (reference sequence). There are 15 residues in the CDR3. The CDR3 nucleotides read TGTGCCAGCAGTTTAGGGCAGGGAAGGAATCAGCCCCAGAATTTT. As protein: CASSLGQGRNQPQNF.

This clone was seen just once. This rearrangement joins TRBV29-1 to TRBJ2-1; TRBD2 matches 13 bases. Germline assignment: CDR1 SQVTM and CDR2 ANQGSEA. The CDR3 is made up of 15 amino acids. V shed 6 bases and J 10 bases; nucleotides not matched to a gene: 12. The CDR3 DNA follows: TGCAGCGTAGAGGGACAGGGGGGACTAGCGGGAGAGCAGTTCTTC. This sequence encodes CSVEGQGGLAGEQFF.

The chain is built from TRBV11-2 and TRBJ1-1; possible D gene TRBD1, 5 bases. Germline lookup yields CDR1 SGHAT and CDR2 FQNNGV. Trimming left V 2 bases short and J 1 base short, with 14 bases between. The CDR3 loop spans 16 amino acids. CDR3: CASSLWGGLGNTEAFF. The CDR3 bases are TGTGCCAGCAGCTTATGGGGGGGGTTAGGGAACACTGAAGCTTTCTTT.

This chain links TRBV19 with TRBJ1-3; D gene unclear. The V end was cut by 4 bases, the J end by 0 bases, with 13 bases between. The CDR3 length is 16 residues. The V gene's germline CDR1 is LNHDA and CDR2 SQIVND (reference sequence). DNA of the CDR3: TGTGCCAGTAGTACCCCGCGCGGATACTCTGGAAACACCATATATTTT. As protein: CASSTPRGYSGNTIYF.

In DNA form, the CDR3 reads TGTGCCAGCAGATTCCAGGGGGCTTGGTGGGAGACCCAGTACTTC. It yields the protein CASRFQGAWWETQYF. The V gene is TRBV6-5, the J gene TRBJ2-5; the match to TRBD1 covers 8 bases. The germline gives CDR1 MNHEY, CDR2 SVGAGI. Trimming took 6 bases from V and 5 from J; bases not matched to a gene: 11. This CDR3 spans 15 amino acids.

This clone has more than one count but fewer than ten. This chain links TRBV6-1 with TRBJ2-3; 13 positions agree with TRBD2. The germline V gene encodes CDR1 MNHNS and CDR2 SASEGT. V dropped 4 bases and J dropped 0; count of bases not matched to a gene: 4. This CDR3 comprises 17 residues. The DNA for the CDR3 is TGTGCCAGCAGTGGACTAGCGGGGGGCTCTAGCACAGATACGCAGTATTTT. This sequence encodes CASSGLAGGSSTDTQYF.

The rearrangement uses TRBV2 and TRBJ1-3; D ambiguous. Looked up from germline, CDR1 is SNHLY and CDR2 is FYNNEI. The CDR3 is 11 amino acids. V was pared by 6 bases and J by 8 bases, with 8 bases between. CDR3 loop: CASRESYTIYF. In DNA form, the CDR3 reads TGTGCCAGCAGGGAGAGTTACACCATATATTTT.